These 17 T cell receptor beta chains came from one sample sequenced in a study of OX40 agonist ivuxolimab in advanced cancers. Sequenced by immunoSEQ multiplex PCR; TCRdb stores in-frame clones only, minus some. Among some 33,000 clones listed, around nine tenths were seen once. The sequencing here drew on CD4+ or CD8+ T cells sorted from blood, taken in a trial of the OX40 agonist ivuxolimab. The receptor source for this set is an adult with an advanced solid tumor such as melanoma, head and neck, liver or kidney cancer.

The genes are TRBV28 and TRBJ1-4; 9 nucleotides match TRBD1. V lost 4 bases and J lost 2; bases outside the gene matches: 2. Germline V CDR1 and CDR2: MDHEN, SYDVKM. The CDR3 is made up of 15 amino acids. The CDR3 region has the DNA TGTGCCAGCAGTTACAGGGGGCTGACTAATGAAAAACTGTTTTTT. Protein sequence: CASSYRGLTNEKLFF.

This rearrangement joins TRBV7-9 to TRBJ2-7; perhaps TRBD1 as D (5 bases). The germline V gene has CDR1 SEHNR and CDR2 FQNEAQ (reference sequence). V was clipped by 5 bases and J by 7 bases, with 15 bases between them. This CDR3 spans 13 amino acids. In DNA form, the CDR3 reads TGTGCCAGCAGCCCCCCTGGGGCGAGTGAGCAGTACTTC. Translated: CASSPPGASEQYF.

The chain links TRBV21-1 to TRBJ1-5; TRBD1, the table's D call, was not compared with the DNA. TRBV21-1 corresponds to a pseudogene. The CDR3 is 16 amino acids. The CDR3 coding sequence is TGTGCCAGCAGCAAAAACCCGGGACAGGGGTATCAGCCCCAGCATTTT. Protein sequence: CASSKNPGQGYQPQHF.

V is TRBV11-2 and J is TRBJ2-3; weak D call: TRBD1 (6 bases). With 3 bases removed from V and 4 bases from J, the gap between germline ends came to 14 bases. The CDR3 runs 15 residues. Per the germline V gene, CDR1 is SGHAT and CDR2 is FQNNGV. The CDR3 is CASSFLQGSADTQYF. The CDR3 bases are TGTGCCAGCAGCTTTTTGCAGGGGTCGGCAGATACGCAGTATTTT.

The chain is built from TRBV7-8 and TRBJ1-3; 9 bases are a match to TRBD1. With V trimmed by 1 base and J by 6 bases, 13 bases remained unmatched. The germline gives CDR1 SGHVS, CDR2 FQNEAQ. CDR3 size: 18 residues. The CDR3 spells CASSLERQGVLYENTIYF. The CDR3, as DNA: TGTGCCAGCAGCTTAGAGAGACAGGGGGTTTTGTATGAAAACACCATATATTTT.

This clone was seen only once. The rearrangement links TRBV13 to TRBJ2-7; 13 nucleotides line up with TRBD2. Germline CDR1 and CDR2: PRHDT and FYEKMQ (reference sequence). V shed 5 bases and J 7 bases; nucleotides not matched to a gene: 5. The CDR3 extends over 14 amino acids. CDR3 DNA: TGTGCCAGCAGCCACGGACTAGCGGGAGAAGAGCAGTACTTC. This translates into CASSHGLAGEEQYF.

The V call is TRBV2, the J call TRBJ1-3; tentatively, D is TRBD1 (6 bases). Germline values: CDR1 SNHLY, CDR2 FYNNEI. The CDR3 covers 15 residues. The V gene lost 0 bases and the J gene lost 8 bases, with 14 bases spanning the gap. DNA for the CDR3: TGTGCCAGCAGTGAAGCGGACACAGGGACGGACACCATATATTTT. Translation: CASSEADTGTDTIYF.

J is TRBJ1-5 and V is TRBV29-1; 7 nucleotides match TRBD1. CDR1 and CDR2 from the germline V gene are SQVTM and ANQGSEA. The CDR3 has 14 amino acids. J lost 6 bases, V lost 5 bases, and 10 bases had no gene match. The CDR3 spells CSVSQGGVGQPQHF. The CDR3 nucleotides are TGCAGCGTTTCTCAGGGGGGGGTGGGTCAGCCCCAGCATTTT.

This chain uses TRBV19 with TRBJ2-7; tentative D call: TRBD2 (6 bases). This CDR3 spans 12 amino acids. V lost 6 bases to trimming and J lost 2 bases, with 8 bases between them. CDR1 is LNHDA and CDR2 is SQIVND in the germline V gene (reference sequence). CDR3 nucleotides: TGTGCCAGTAGATCTAGCGCCTACGAGCAGTACTTC. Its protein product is CASRSSAYEQYF.

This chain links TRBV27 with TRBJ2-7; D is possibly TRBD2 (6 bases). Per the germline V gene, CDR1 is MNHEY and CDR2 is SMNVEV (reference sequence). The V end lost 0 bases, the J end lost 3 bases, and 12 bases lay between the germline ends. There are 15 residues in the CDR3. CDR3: CASSLSPSEDYEQYF. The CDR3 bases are TGTGCCAGCAGTTTATCGCCTAGCGAAGACTACGAGCAGTACTTC.

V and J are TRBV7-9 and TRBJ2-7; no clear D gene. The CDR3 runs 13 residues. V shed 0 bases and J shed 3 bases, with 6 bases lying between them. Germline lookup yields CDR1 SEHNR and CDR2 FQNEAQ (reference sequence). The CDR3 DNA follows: TGTGCCAGCAGCTTAGCGATGGGCTACGAGCAGTACTTC. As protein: CASSLAMGYEQYF.

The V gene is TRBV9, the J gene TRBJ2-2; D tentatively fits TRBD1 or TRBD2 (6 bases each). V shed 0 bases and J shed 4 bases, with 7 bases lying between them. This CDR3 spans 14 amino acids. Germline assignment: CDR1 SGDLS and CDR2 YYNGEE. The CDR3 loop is CASSVGGATGELFF. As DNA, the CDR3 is TGTGCCAGCAGCGTAGGGGGGGCCACCGGGGAGCTGTTTTTT.

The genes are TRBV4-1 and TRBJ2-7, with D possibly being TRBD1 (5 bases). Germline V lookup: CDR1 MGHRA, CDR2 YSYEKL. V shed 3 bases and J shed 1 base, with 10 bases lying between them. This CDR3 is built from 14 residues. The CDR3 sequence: CASSHATGSYEQYF. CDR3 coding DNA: TGCGCCAGCAGCCACGCCACAGGTTCCTACGAGCAGTACTTC.

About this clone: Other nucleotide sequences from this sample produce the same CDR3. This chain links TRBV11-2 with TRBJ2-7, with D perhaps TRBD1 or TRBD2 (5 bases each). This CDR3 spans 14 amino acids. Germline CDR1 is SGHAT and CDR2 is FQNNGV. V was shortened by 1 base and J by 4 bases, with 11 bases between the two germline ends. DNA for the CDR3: TGTGCCAGCAGCTTAGGCCAGGGAGCTTACGAGCAGTACTTC. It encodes CASSLGQGAYEQYF. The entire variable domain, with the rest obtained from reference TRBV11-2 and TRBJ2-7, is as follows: EAGVAQSPRYKIIEKRQSVAFWCNPISGHATLYWYQQILGQGPKLLIQFQNNGVVDDSQLPKDRFSAERLKGVDSTLKIQPAKLEDSAVYLCASSLGQGAYEQYFGPGTRLTVT.

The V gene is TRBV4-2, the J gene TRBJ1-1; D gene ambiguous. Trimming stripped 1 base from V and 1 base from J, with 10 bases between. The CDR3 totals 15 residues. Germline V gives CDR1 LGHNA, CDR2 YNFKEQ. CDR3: CASSQVVAANTEAFF. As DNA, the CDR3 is TGTGCCAGCAGCCAAGTAGTAGCAGCGAACACTGAAGCTTTCTTT.

CDR3 protein: CASSLGTGYNEQFF. The CDR3 bases are TGTGCCAGCAGCTTAGGGACAGGATACAATGAGCAGTTCTTC. The gene calls are TRBV11-2 and TRBJ2-1; 7 bases match TRBD1. After removal of 1 base from V and 4 bases from J, the junction contained 1 base not matched to a gene. The CDR3 runs 14 residues. Germline lookup yields CDR1 SGHAT and CDR2 FQNNGV.

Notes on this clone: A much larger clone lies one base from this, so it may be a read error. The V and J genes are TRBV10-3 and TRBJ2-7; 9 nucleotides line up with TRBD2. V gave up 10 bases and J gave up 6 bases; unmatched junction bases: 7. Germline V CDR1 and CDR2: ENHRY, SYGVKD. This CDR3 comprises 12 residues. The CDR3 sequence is CASGGGRGEQYF. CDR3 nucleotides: TGTGCCAGCGGGGGGGGTAGGGGCGAGCAGTACTTC.